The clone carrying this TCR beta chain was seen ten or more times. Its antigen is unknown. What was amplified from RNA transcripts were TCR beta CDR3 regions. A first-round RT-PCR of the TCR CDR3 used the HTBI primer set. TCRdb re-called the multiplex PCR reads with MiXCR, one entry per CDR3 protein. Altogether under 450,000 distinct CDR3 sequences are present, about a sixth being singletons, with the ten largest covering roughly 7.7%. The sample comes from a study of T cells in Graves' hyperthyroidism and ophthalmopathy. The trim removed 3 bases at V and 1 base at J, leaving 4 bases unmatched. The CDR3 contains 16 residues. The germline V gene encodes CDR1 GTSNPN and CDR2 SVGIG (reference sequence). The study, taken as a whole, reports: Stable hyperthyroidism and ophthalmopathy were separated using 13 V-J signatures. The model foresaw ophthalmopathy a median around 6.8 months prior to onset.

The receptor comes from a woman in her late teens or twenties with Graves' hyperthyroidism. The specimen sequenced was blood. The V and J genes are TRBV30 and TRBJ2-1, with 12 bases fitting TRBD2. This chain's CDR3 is CAWSSLAGGSYNEQFF. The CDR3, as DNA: TGTGCCTGGAGCTCCCTAGCGGGAGGGTCCTACAATGAGCAGTTCTTC. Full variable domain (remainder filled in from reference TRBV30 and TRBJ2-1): SQTIHQWPATLVQPVGSPLSLECTVEGTSNPNLYWYRQAAGRGLQLLFYSVGIGQISSEVPQNLSASRPQDRQFILSSKKLLLSDSGFYLCAWSSLAGGSYNEQFFGPGTRLTVL.